A selection of T cell receptor beta chains follows, all from one sample in a study of cytomegalovirus exposure and HLA in healthy donors. Repertoires were generated with immunoSEQ multiplex PCR, while TCRdb's copy carries only in-frame clones and drops some. The table lists over 110,000 clones, 70% to 85% of them singletons. Material for sequencing was PBMCs. The receptors come from a male donor in good health and CMV-seronegative. The CDR3 runs from the conserved cysteine through the conserved F or W. Where a row states a size, it is once, few, many or the class of an expanded clone; other rows omit it.

v_gene,abundance,CDR3aa
TRBV4-3,-,CASSQEGEGKETQYF
TRBV10-2,-,CASSERDSTDTQYF
TRBV27,-,CASSAGTGSYEQYF
TRBV5-5,-,CASSSFGSADTQYF
TRBV25-1,-,CASSESSKLFYEQYF
TRBV25-1,-,CASSQGGTLNTEAFF
TRBV18,-,CASSNSQETQYF
TRBV27,-,CASSSIQAGTQYF
TRBV10-1,-,CASSASTSGRTEQFF
TRBV5-1,-,CASSLAGRKISTDTQYF
TRBV27,-,CASSPPSGRVRETQYF
TRBV27,-,CASSPQGAPNTGELFF
TRBV5-4,-,CASSKGLAGPSRNTDTQYF
TRBV19,-,CASNEGVEQFF
TRBV11-2,-,CASRGRAGGPNNEQFF
TRBV5-8,few,CASSHGERAYNEQFF
TRBV7-9,-,CASSLGGSPSNQPQHF
TRBV18,-,CASSLRQDNTEAFF
TRBV14,-,CASSQDHNQPQHF
TRBV7-8,-,CASSSDRVGYGYTF
TRBV20-1,once,CSANRDYEQYF
TRBV28,-,CASSSGREAAAYEQYF
TRBV7-3,-,CASSPRAGGYEQYF
TRBV5-5,-,CASSLIGTTEAFF
TRBV29-1,-,CSIVAGTALYEQYF
TRBV5-6,-,CASSLVQGAGEQYF
TRBV13,-,CASSLGDVGRAFF
TRBV6-5,-,CASRFLALQGYEQYF
TRBV6-5,few,CASSKTGSVETQYF
TRBV28,-,CASSLWGLAENTGELFF
TRBV5-1,-,CASSLGGGADTEAFF
TRBV15,-,CATSRDRTSGTETQYF
TRBV9,-,CASSVEVGSQSGGYEQYF
TRBV6-5,-,CASSYGTGGYEQYF
TRBV5-4,-,CASSFGAGGFGEQYF
TRBV7-8,-,CASSRDSRLLEQFF
TRBV4-3,-,CASSQLTRLAPGELFF
TRBV6-5,-,CASSYRTQEVETQYF